The next 13 T cell receptor beta chains were all read from a single sample in a study of blood T cell repertoires in COVID-19. TCRdb keeps only in-frame clones here, not all; method: immunoSEQ multiplex PCR. The data show about 76,000 clones, with over 75% seen just once and approximately 29% held by the top ten. Sequenced: peripheral blood. These receptors were collected from a woman aged 80 or over with active or convalescent COVID-19.

The chain couples TRBV10-3 to TRBJ2-7; TRBD2 might be the D (6 bases). With 0 bases removed from V and 3 bases from J, the gap between germline ends came to 12 bases. Germline lookup yields CDR1 ENHRY and CDR2 SYGVKD. The CDR3 loop spans 15 amino acids. CDR3 in amino acids: CAISESGGRLYEQYF. As DNA, the CDR3 is TGTGCCATCAGTGAGTCTGGGGGGAGACTCTACGAGCAGTACTTC.

The chain is built from TRBV6-5 and TRBJ1-6, with TRBD1 matching 7 bases. V shed 5 bases and J 8 bases; nucleotides not matched to a gene: 3. The CDR3 has 13 amino acids. The V gene's germline CDR1 is MNHEY and CDR2 SVGAGI. The CDR3 DNA follows: TGTGCCAGCAGTACAGGGGAAGATTCACCCCTCCACTTT. Protein product: CASSTGEDSPLHF.

The rearrangement uses TRBV7-8 and TRBJ1-4; D unresolved. Germline lookup yields CDR1 SGHVS and CDR2 FQNEAQ. V dropped 5 bases and J dropped 4 bases, with 26 bases sitting between them. CDR3 length: 19 amino acids. The chain's CDR3 is CASSPREGVSRYLNEKLFF. The CDR3 DNA reads TGTGCCAGCAGCCCCCGGGAGGGTGTGTCTCGTTACCTTAATGAAAAACTGTTTTTT.

The rearrangement links TRBV5-1 to TRBJ1-2; D not resolved. Trimming cost V 3 bases and J 6 bases, with 15 bases left between them. This CDR3 has 14 residues. The V gene's germline CDR1 is SGHRS and CDR2 YFSETQ. The CDR3 DNA is TGCGCCAGCAGCTCCGAATCGGGGATAAATGGCTACACCTTC. Translated, it gives CASSSESGINGYTF.

The V and J genes are TRBV4-1 and TRBJ2-3; possible D gene TRBD1, 6 bases. The germline V and J ends were trimmed by 1 base and 3 bases, with 11 bases remaining between them. CDR1 MGHRA and CDR2 YSYEKL come from the germline V gene. The CDR3 length is 15 residues. CDR3 DNA: TGCGCCAGCAGCCAAGTGGTTGGGACAACAGATACGCAGTATTTT. It yields the protein CASSQVVGTTDTQYF.

The chain uses TRBV4-3 and TRBJ1-2; 8 bases fit TRBD1. Germline V gene data show CDR1 as LGHNA and CDR2 as YSLEER. The CDR3 sequence is 15 residues long. V lost 5 bases and J lost 7; bases outside the gene matches: 12. The CDR3 reads CASSGSTGARFGYTF. As DNA, the CDR3 is TGCGCCAGCAGCGGATCGACAGGGGCAAGATTTGGCTACACCTTC.

The chain is built from TRBV6-1 and TRBJ1-2; 11 bases fit TRBD1. Germline-derived CDR1 and CDR2 are MNHNS and SASEGT. The CDR3 has 14 residues. The V segment lost 3 bases and the J segment 8 bases; nucleotides outside the gene matches: 5. The CDR3 DNA is TGTGCCAGCAGTGACCGGGACAGGGGGTTAGGCTACACCTTC. Amino acids: CASSDRDRGLGYTF.

J is TRBJ1-1 and V is TRBV4-3, with D maybe TRBD1 (5 bases). Germline CDR1 is LGHNA and CDR2 is YSLEER. Trimming took off 1 base at V and 1 base at J, with 10 bases between the two ends. CDR3 size: 15 residues. CDR3: CASSQGRAPNTEAFF. CDR3 DNA: TGCGCCAGCAGCCAAGGCAGGGCTCCGAACACTGAAGCTTTCTTT.

The chain is built from TRBV6-1 and TRBJ2-3, with a tentative D call TRBD2 (6 bases). The CDR3 loop spans 16 amino acids. Germline V gene sequence: CDR1 MNHNS, CDR2 SASEGT. Trimming shortened V by 1 base and J by 2 bases, and 13 bases separated the two germline ends. CDR3 sequence reads: CASSEGVAASTDTQYF. In nucleotides, the CDR3 is TGTGCCAGCAGTGAAGGGGTAGCGGCCTCCACAGATACGCAGTATTTT.

The chain joins TRBV30 to TRBJ1-5; 10 positions match TRBD1. Germline CDR1 is GTSNPN and CDR2 is SVGIG (reference sequence). The CDR3 covers 13 residues. Losses at the gene ends were 0 bases for V and 12 bases for J; bases not matched to a gene: 5. Written as DNA, the CDR3 is TGTGCCTGGAGTGTAAATGGGGACAGGGGCCAGCATTTT. Residues: CAWSVNGDRGQHF.

J is TRBJ2-2 and V is TRBV4-2; TRBD1 aligns across 8 bases. There are 15 residues in the CDR3. J lost 1 base, V lost 4 bases, and 2 bases had no gene match. The germline gives CDR1 LGHNA, CDR2 YNFKEQ. In DNA form, the CDR3 reads TGTGCCAGCAGCCGAGACAGGGGGAACACCGGGGAGCTGTTTTTT. Residues: CASSRDRGNTGELFF.

The V gene is TRBV2, the J gene TRBJ2-7, with 8 nucleotides matching TRBD2. Germline V gene data show CDR1 as SNHLY and CDR2 as FYNNEI. The CDR3 extends over 17 amino acids. After removal of 11 bases from V and 2 bases from J, the junction contained 20 bases not matched to a gene. Here the CDR3 DNA reads TGTGCCGCTGTAATAGCGATAGCGGGGCGCTCCCCCTACGAGCAGTACTTC. This codes for CAAVIAIAGRSPYEQYF.

The chain joins TRBV18 to TRBJ1-1; D ambiguous. CDR3 length: 13 amino acids. Trimming removed 6 bases from V and 3 bases from J, with 11 bases in between. In germline, CDR1 is KGHSH, CDR2 LQKENI. The CDR3 DNA is TGTGCCAGCTCCGCGAGTCGGGACACTGAAGCTTTCTTT. It is translated as CASSASRDTEAFF.